This TCR beta chain was sequenced for a study of control samples from healthy donors and cancer patients (dated by TCRdb to 2020 to 2022). V lost 5 bases and J lost 1 base; the stretch between them is 12 bases long. CDR3 length: 14 amino acids, cysteine to phenylalanine. The only DNA kept is the CDR3, 42 bases in frame from the first base. The germline V gene yields MNHEY for CDR1 and SVGEGT for CDR2. Libraries came from the immunoSEQ multiplex PCR assay. Entries here come from immuneACCESS through TCRdb and include only in-frame sequences with V and J called. Some clones fail to appear in such tables; in the studies checked, an unresolved V gene covers under half of the shortfall, and the cause of the remainder is unknown. This sample is represented by fewer than 200,000 clones; roughly 90% of them were singletons. In total, the top ten clones hold around 12% of the sample. Regarding this clone: Its target antigen remains unknown. No quality values exist for individual bases; no much larger clone is one base distant.

Sequencing input: blood. The chain is made from TRBV6-2 or TRBV6-3 and TRBJ2-7; possibly the D gene is TRBD2, per 6 matching bases. This clonotype originated in a man in his thirties or forties in good health. The base sequence is TGTGCCAGCAGTAACATCGGGACTTCCTACGAGCAGTACTTC. It codes for CASSNIGTSYEQYF.